This entry describes one T cell receptor beta chain. The entry originates in a study of cytomegalovirus exposure and HLA in healthy donors. The table came from immunoSEQ multiplex PCR; TCRdb's copy has only in-frame clones and leaves some out. The data hold 130,000 or so clones, with 89% observed a single time. Germline V lookup: CDR1 SGHTA, CDR2 FQGNSA. Trimming pared 1 base from V and 3 bases from J, leaving 6 bases between. The CDR3 has 13 residues. Sequenced material: PBMCs. The receptor was derived from a woman between 18 and 29 years old in good health and CMV-seropositive. J is TRBJ1-2 and V is TRBV7-2; D may be TRBD1 (5 bases). Here the CDR3 DNA reads TGTGCCAGCAGCTTAGGCAGGGACTATGGCTACACCTTC. Encoded protein: CASSLGRDYGYTF.